Listed here is a single TCR beta chain. The clone's antigen remains unknown. Within one base of it there is no much larger clone, and no base qualities were kept. Inclusive of the bounding cysteine and phenylalanine, the CDR3 is 9 residues long. Only the CDR3 portion is preserved as DNA: 27 bases, with reading frame beginning at the first base. V loses 7 bases, J loses 6 bases, and the germline ends lie 4 bases apart. The immunoSEQ Assay, a bias-controlled multiplex PCR, was used to amplify TCRbeta CDR3 regions from genomic DNA. The paper's processing steps were these. Nucleated cell counts per sample were estimated from amplification of reference gene primers within the assay. Sequence reads were collapsed and filtered to measure the absolute abundance of every unique TCRbeta CDR3 rearrangement. For each sample, productive Simpson clonality was calculated as the square root of Simpson's diversity index over productive rearrangements. In its TCRdb copy, this immuneACCESS table keeps in-frame sequences only and misses some clones. Where compared with another copy, unresolved V genes explain less than half of these, and the others have no known cause. The DNA gave D and trimming, while V, J and clone size come from that table. In this sample the table shows roughly 150,000 clones, around 80% of which occur a single time. Less than 20% of the sample lies in the top ten.

Another Seattle source contributed samples from volunteer blood donors who had recovered from COVID-19. The collaborating institutions used their own protocols to collect whole blood in K2EDTA tubes. For TCRbeta analysis, collaborators shipped samples as frozen whole blood, isolated PBMCs, or DNA extracted from either of those sample types. This sample is part of a study of blood T cell repertoires in COVID-19 (TCRdb year 2020). For the study in its entirety: Samples covering the acute and convalescent phases of COVID-19 were provided by collaborators in the United States, Italy and Spain. The prospective study material was composed of cDNA or gDNA derived from T cells, B-cell-depleted T cells, or PBMCs. Deeply sampled blood TCRbeta repertoires from subjects exposed to, actively infected with, or recovered from COVID-19 were included in the dataset. A freely available public database, intended as a resource for researchers studying the immune response to SARS-CoV-2, is where the repertoires were released. Samples came from the ongoing ImmuneRACE study (first 160 participants) plus 1,254 subjects from 6 global collaborators. Sample metadata almost always included a de-identified subject ID, COVID-19 status, age in years and sex. Where available, HLA class I and class II types were obtained from metadata supplied by the sample provider rather than from assay-based typing. Results the study describes overall, beyond this receptor: Clinical and demographic metadata were provided uncurated, with the amount varying by source and participant.

The material sequenced was peripheral blood. The chain was built from TRBV6-7 and TRBJ2-7, with the D gene not confidently named. TRBV6-7 is an open reading frame whose function is uncertain. The clonotype was recovered from a woman between 65 and 79 years old who had recovered from COVID-19. The nucleotide sequence reads as follows: TGTGCCAGCACCCTCGAGCAGTACTTC. It translates to CASTLEQYF.